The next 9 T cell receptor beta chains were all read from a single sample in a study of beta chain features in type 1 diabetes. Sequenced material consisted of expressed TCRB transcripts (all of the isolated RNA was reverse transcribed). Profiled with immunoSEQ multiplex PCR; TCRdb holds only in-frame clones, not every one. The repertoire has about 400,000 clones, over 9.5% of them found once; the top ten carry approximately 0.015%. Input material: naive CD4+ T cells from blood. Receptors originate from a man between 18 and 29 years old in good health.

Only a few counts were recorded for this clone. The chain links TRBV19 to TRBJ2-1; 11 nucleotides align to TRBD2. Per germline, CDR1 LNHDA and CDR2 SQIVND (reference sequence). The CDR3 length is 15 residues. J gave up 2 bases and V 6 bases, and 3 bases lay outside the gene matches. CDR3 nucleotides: TGTGCCAGTAGCACACTAGCGGGGGCCTACAATGAGCAGTTCTTC. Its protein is CASSTLAGAYNEQFF.

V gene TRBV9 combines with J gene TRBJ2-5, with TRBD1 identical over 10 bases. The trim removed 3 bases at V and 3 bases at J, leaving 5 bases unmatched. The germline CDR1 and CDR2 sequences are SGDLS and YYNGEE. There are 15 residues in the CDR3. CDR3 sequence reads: CASSGRDRGKETQYF. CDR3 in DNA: TGTGCCAGCAGCGGCCGGGACAGGGGAAAAGAGACCCAGTACTTC.

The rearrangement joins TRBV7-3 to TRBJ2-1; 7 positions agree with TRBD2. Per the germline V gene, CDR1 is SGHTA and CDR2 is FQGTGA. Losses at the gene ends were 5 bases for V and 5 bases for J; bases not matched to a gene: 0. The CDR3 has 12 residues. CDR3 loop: CASSLADNEQFF. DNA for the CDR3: TGTGCCAGCAGCCTAGCGGACAATGAGCAGTTCTTC.

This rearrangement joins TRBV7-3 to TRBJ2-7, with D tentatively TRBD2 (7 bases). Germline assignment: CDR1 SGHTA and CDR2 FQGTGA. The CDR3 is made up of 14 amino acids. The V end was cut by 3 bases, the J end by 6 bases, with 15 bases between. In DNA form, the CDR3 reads TGTGCCAGCAGCTTGGGGGGGACCAGGGGCGAGCAGTACTTC. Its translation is CASSLGGTRGEQYF.

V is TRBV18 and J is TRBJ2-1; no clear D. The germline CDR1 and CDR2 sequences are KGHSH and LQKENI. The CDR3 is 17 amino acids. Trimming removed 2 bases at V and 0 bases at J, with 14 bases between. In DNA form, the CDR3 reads TGTGCCAGCTCACCAGTGAGGAGCGCGAGCTCCTACAATGAGCAGTTCTTC. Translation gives CASSPVRSASSYNEQFF.

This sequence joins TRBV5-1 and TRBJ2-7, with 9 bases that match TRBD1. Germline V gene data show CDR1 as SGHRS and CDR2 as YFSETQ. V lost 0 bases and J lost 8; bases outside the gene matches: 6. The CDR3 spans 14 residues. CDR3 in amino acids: CASSLARTGEKQYF. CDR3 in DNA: TGCGCCAGCAGCTTGGCCCGGACAGGGGAAAAGCAGTACTTC.

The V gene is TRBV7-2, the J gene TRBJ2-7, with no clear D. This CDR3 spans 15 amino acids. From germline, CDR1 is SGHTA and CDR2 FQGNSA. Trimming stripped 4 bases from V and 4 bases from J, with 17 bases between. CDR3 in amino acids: CASSSLLGFGYEQYF. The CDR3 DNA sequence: TGTGCCAGCAGCTCCCTCCTAGGATTTGGATACGAGCAGTACTTC.

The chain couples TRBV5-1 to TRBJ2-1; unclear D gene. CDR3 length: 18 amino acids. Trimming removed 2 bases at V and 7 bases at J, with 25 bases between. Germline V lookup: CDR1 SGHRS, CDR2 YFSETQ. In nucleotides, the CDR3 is TGCGCCAGCAGCTTAGTACGTTCGGGTCCTACGGCCTTTAATGAGCAGTTCTTC. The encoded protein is CASSLVRSGPTAFNEQFF.

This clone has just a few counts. The CDR3 nucleotides read TGTGCCAGCAGCCCGTCCAGGATACAGTCGAACACTGAAGCTTTCTTT. This encodes CASSPSRIQSNTEAFF. The chain couples TRBV7-9 to TRBJ1-1, with D hard to call. With 5 bases removed from V and 1 base from J, the gap between germline ends came to 17 bases. The CDR3 loop spans 16 amino acids. CDR1 is SEHNR, CDR2 FQNEAQ, per germline (reference sequence).